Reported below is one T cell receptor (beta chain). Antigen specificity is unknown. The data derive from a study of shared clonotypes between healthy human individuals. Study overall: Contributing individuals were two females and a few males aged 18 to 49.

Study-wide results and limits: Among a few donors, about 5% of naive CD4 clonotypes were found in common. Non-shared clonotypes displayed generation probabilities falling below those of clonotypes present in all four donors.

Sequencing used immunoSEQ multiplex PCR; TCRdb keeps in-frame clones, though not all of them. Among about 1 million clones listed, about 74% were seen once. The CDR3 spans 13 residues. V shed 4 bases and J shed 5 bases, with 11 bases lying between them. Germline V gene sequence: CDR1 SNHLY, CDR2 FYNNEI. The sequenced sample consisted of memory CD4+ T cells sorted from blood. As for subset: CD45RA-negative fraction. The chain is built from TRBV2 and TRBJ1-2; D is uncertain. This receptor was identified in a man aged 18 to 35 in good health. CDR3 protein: CASSASDLYGYTF. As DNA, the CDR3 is TGTGCCAGCAGTGCTTCGGACCTATATGGCTACACCTTC.